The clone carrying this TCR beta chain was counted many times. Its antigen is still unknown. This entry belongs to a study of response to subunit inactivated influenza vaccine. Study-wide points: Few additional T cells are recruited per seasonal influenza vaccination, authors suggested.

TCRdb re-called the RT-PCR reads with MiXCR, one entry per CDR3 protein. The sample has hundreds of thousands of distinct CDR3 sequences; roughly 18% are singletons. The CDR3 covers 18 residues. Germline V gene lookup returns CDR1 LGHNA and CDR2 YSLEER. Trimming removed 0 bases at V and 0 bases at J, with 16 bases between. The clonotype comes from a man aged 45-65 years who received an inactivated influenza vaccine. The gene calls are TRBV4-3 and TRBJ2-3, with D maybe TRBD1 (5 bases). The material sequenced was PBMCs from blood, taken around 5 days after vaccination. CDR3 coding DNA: TGCGCCAGCAGCCAAGATCTTAGGACAACCTCTAGCACAGATACGCAGTATTTT. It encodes CASSQDLRTTSSTDTQYF.